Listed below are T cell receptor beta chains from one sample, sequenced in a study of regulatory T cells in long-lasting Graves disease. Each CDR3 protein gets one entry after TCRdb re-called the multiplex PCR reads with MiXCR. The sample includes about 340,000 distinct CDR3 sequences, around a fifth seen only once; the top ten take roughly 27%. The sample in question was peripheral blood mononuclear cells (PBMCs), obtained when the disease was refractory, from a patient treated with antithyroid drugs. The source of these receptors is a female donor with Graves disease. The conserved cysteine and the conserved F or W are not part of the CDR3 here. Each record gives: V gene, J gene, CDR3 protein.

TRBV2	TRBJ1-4	ASSDSGTGSEKLF
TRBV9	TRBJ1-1	ASSAYQGGTTEAF
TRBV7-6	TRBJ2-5	ASSSTTGMETQY
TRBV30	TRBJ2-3	AWNQGVRTDTQY
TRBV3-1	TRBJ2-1	ASSQTFGPVVHEQF
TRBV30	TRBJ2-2	AWSVLGPGELF
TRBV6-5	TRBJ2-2	ASSYRVNTGELF
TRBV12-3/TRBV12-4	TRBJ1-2	ASSPHPGRGNYGYT
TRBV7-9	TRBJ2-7	ASSRDRSSSYEQY
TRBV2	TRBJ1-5	ASSGEQGINQPQH
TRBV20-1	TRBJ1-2	SASDGADGRYGYT
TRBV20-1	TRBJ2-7	SARGRNIGDYEQY
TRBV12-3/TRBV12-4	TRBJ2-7	ASRYTSGSGYEQY
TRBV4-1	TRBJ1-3	ASSQDSMNHIY
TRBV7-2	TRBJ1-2	ASSYGTSGGYGYT
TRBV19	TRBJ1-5	ASRAWGEASGPQH
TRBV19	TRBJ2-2	ASSRAAGELF
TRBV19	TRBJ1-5	ASTLSFVQHLSGKNQPQH
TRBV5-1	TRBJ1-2	ASSLGQHYGYT
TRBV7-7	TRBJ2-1	ASSPGLAGVDEQF
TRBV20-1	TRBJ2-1	SARRPPINNEQF
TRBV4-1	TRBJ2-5	ASSLGRDGETQY
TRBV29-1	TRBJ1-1	SALPKFYTEAF
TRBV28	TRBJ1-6	ASSSATRGYNSPLH
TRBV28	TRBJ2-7	ASSEDSVSSYEQY
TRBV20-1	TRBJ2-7	SARDLERGLSYEQY
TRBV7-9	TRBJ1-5	ASSLRDRGRQLQDESNQPQH
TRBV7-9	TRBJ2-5	ASSLNGGPRETQY
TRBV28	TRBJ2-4	ASNPAEGEAKNIQY
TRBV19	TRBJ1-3	ASSTDSSGNTIY
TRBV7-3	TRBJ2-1	ASSLIAGGPHEQF
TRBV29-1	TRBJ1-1	SPWKITEAF
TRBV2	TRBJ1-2	ASRTTGVYGYT
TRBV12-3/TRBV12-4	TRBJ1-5	ASSLRAGGSNQPQH
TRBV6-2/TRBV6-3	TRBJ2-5	ASSYPYGEIQETQY
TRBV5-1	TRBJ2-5	ASSLGTARGETQY
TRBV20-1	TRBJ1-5	SASRGRSNQPQH
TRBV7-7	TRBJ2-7	ASSLVDGRALSGYEQY
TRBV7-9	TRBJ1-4	ASSFTTNEKLF
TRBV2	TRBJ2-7	ASTRTGEYESGQY
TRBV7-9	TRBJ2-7	ASNAGGSAYEQY
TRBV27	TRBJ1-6	ASSPYRVENSPLH
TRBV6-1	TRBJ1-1	ASHRERTEAF
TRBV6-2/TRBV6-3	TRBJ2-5	ASSYNSWGETQY
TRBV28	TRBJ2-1	ASSIKGWRTYNEQF
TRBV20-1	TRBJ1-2	SARASGFGYT
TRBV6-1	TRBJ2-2	ASSDQGALTGELF
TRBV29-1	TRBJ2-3	SVARGGTDTQY
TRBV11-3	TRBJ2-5	ASSGWTGGNQETQY
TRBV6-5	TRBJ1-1	ASSYSIQGRTEAF